One sample yielded the 20 T cell receptor beta chains listed below, sequenced in a study of blood T cells in healthy people across ages. Together with a sample-barcoded 5' primer, a J-beta primer mix was included in a second PCR lasting about 7 to 11 cycles. Via MiXCR, TCRdb re-called the 5' RACE reads, giving one row per CDR3 protein. Counted here are more than 500,000 distinct CDR3 sequences, 27% occurring once; the ten biggest clones make up approximately 17%. The sequenced material came from blood. These receptors originate from a woman between 70 and 85 years old in good health.

The genes are TRBV28 and TRBJ2-4; 7 nucleotides line up with TRBD1. This CDR3 is 14 amino acids long. Germline CDR1 MDHEN, CDR2 SYDVKM. Trimming cost V 7 bases and J 1 base; bases outside gene matches: 4. CDR3 nucleotides: TGTGCCAGCAACGAGGGGGCGGCCAAAAACATTCAGTACTTC. Translating gives CASNEGAAKNIQYF.

This chain uses TRBV7-2 with TRBJ2-3, with D possibly TRBD1 on 5 matching bases. This CDR3 spans 16 amino acids. Germline CDR1 reads SGHTA; CDR2 reads FQGNSA. Trimming took 4 bases from V and 5 from J, leaving 19 bases between them. The CDR3 DNA follows: TGTGCCAGCAGCTCACGCTTCAGGGCTTCTGGAGATACGCAGTATTTT. Its protein product is CASSSRFRASGDTQYF.

On this clonotype itself: One junction end disagrees with the germline gene, perhaps due to a read error. The J gene is TRBJ1-2, the V gene TRBV19; D remains unclear. The CDR3 sequence is 12 residues long. Germline CDR1 reads LNHDA; CDR2 reads SQIVND (reference sequence). Here the CDR3 reads CASTPRNYGSTF. The CDR3 bases are TGTGCCAGTACCCCACGAAACTATGGCTCCACCTTC.

The V and J genes are TRBV4-3 and TRBJ2-3; TRBD1 matches at 8 bases. The V segment lost 4 bases and the J segment 0 bases; nucleotides outside the gene matches: 6. Per germline, CDR1 LGHNA and CDR2 YSLEER. The CDR3 loop spans 16 amino acids. Here the CDR3 DNA reads TGCGCCAGCAGCCCCCGACAGGGGATAAGCACAGATACGCAGTATTTT. It specifies CASSPRQGISTDTQYF.

The V call is TRBV7-9, the J call TRBJ2-3; D unresolved. Deletions cut 6 bases from V and 0 bases from J, with 10 bases between. Germline CDR1 and CDR2: SEHNR and FQNEAQ (reference sequence). The CDR3 sequence is 14 residues long. CDR3 in amino acids: CASSPFSSTDTQYF. In nucleotides, the CDR3 is TGTGCCAGCAGTCCTTTTTCAAGCACAGATACGCAGTATTTT.

This clonotype was detected only a few times. The chain links TRBV9 to TRBJ2-7, with D hard to call. V lost 3 bases, J lost 4 bases, and 17 bases lay in between. The CDR3 spans 15 residues. Germline V gene data show CDR1 as SGDLS and CDR2 as YYNGEE. This CDR3 is CASSATPSFEYEQYF. The CDR3 coding sequence is TGTGCCAGCAGCGCCACCCCGAGTTTCGAATACGAGCAGTACTTC.

This clonotype was found a few times. The chain couples TRBV12-3 or TRBV12-4 to TRBJ2-7; the match to TRBD2 covers 10 bases. Trimming cost V 5 bases and J 4 bases; bases outside gene matches: 8. This CDR3 contains 15 residues. The CDR3 loop reads CASSPGTSAGYEQYF. The CDR3 bases are TGTGCCAGCAGTCCCGGGACTAGCGCCGGATACGAGCAGTACTTC.

The rearrangement uses TRBV6-2 or TRBV6-3 and TRBJ2-5, with D perhaps TRBD2 (6 bases). The germline gives CDR1 MNHEY, CDR2 SVGEGT. Trimming shortened V by 6 bases and J by 1 base, and 12 bases separated the two germline ends. There are 14 residues in the CDR3. The CDR3 nucleotides are TGTGCCAGCAGCCTCTGGAGGGGCCAAGAGACCCAGTACTTC. Translating gives CASSLWRGQETQYF.

This clonotype was found a few times. A much bigger clone sits one base away, suggesting this may be a read error. The J gene is TRBJ2-5, the V gene TRBV7-2; 8 bases align to TRBD2. J gave up 11 bases and V 3 bases, and 11 bases lay outside the gene matches. The CDR3 is 14 amino acids. CDR1 and CDR2 from the germline V gene are SGHTA and FQGNSA. The CDR3 region has the DNA TGTGCCAGCAGCTTTAGCGGGGTGATGTATGAGCAGTACTTC. It codes for CASSFSGVMYEQYF.

The chain combines TRBV15 with TRBJ1-5; possibly TRBD1 for D (5 bases). The CDR3 length is 14 residues. The V end was cut by 8 bases, the J end by 3 bases, with 14 bases between. Germline V lookup: CDR1 LNHNV, CDR2 YYDKDF (reference sequence). CDR3: CATQRDGTNQPQHF. The CDR3 bases are TGTGCCACCCAAAGGGACGGGACCAATCAGCCCCAGCATTTT.

Concerning this clonotype itself: At one boundary the junction diverges from the germline segment, which might be a read error. The chain uses TRBV29-1 and TRBJ2-3; D might be TRBD1 or TRBD2, each matching 6 bases. CDR1 is SQVTM, CDR2 ANQGSEA, per germline. This CDR3 is built from 12 residues. The CDR3 DNA follows: TGCAGCGTGTCCGGGGGCGCAGATACGCAGTATTTC. This codes for CSVSGGADTQYF.

This clonotype was observed a few times. The V gene is TRBV2, the J gene TRBJ2-5; TRBD2 agrees at 12 bases. With 6 bases clipped from V and 4 bases from J, the junction kept 9 bases outside the gene matches. This CDR3 is 16 amino acids long. Germline-derived CDR1 and CDR2 are SNHLY and FYNNEI. Here the CDR3 reads CASSSRLAGARETQYF. The CDR3 DNA is TGTGCCAGCAGCTCCCGACTAGCGGGGGCGAGAGAGACCCAGTACTTC.

The CDR3 DNA sequence: TGTGCCAGCACCTTACTAAACACCGGGGAGCTGTTTTTT. It codes for CASTLLNTGELFF. The rearrangement uses TRBV27 and TRBJ2-2; D is uncertain. The CDR3 runs to 13 residues. Germline CDR1 reads MNHEY; CDR2 reads SMNVEV (reference sequence). V was pared by 7 bases and J by 2 bases, with 8 bases between.

Written as DNA, the CDR3 is TGCAGTGCTAGAGGAATTCTGGGACAGGGGGCGGGTGGCTACACCTTC. As protein: CSARGILGQGAGGYTF. J is TRBJ1-2 and V is TRBV20-1; 12 positions match TRBD1. The trim removed 1 base at V and 7 bases at J, leaving 10 bases unmatched. Germline CDR1 and CDR2: DFQATT and SNEGSKA (reference sequence). The CDR3 length is 16 residues.

This clonotype was seen more than once but under ten times. The chain carries TRBV20-1 and TRBJ2-2, with TRBD2 matching over 7 bases. The CDR3 spans 15 residues. The germline gives CDR1 DFQATT, CDR2 SNEGSKA (reference sequence). The V gene end was trimmed by 5 bases and the J gene end by 7 bases; junction bases not matched to a gene: 13. CDR3 amino acids: CSASRLAPGIGELFF. DNA for the CDR3: TGCAGTGCTTCCCGACTAGCTCCGGGGATCGGGGAGCTGTTTTTT.

The CDR3 region has the DNA TGTGCCAGCACCCGGACCGGGGTCGGGGAGACCCAGTACTTC. Translated, it gives CASTRTGVGETQYF. This chain connects TRBV7-2 to TRBJ2-5, with TRBD2 as a possible D gene (5 bases). Per the germline V gene, CDR1 is SGHTA and CDR2 is FQGNSA. V was trimmed by 7 bases and J by 5 bases, leaving 17 bases between them. This CDR3 spans 14 amino acids.

This clonotype was observed a few times. The chain uses TRBV18 and TRBJ1-2; tentatively, D is TRBD1 (5 bases). The V end was cut by 5 bases, the J end by 8 bases, with 12 bases between. From germline, CDR1 is KGHSH and CDR2 LQKENI. The CDR3 totals 12 residues. CDR3 coding DNA: TGTGCCAGCTCATGGGGGGACGGCGGCTACACCTTC. This sequence encodes CASSWGDGGYTF.

The chain links TRBV10-3 to TRBJ1-4; TRBD1 is a possible D gene (5 bases). Trimming stripped 3 bases from V and 3 bases from J, with 11 bases between. This CDR3 spans 15 amino acids. Germline values: CDR1 ENHRY, CDR2 SYGVKD. Written as DNA, the CDR3 is TGTGCCATCAGTGACCCGCGGGGCCCTAATGAAAAACTGTTTTTT. It codes for CAISDPRGPNEKLFF.

The chain links TRBV7-2 to TRBJ1-2, with 9 bases that match TRBD1. This CDR3 has 13 residues. After removal of 7 bases from V and 6 bases from J, the junction contained 6 bases not matched to a gene. Germline V lookup: CDR1 SGHTA, CDR2 FQGNSA. CDR3 sequence reads: CASTDRGAHGYTF. The CDR3 bases are TGTGCCAGCACCGACAGGGGGGCACATGGCTACACCTTC.

This clonotype has a handful of counts. The chain recombines TRBV7-2 with TRBJ2-2; 11 positions agree with TRBD1. Germline loops: CDR1 SGHTA, CDR2 FQGNSA. The CDR3 extends over 16 amino acids. The ends lost 6 bases at V and 5 bases at J; junction bases unmatched: 8. The CDR3 region has the DNA TGTGCCAGCAGGTCCGGGACAGGGGGAAAAACCGGGGAGCTGTTTTTT. As protein: CASRSGTGGKTGELFF.